The source of this T cell receptor (beta chain) is a study of blood T cell repertoires in COVID-19. For the study at large: Donors in the United States, Italy and Spain gave samples during acute or convalescent COVID-19. T cells, B-cell-depleted T cells, or PBMCs supplied cDNA or gDNA.

J lost 8 bases, V lost 0 bases, and 4 bases had no gene match. Germline V lookup: CDR1 SGDLS, CDR2 YYNGEE. CDR3 length equals 15 residues. Original processing methods: Amplification of reference gene primers was used by the study to estimate nucleated cell counts. Clones were sequenced by immunoSEQ multiplex PCR, and TCRdb holds only the in-frame ones, with some missing. V and J calls and clone size follow that table, whereas D and trimming were derived from the DNA. Here the sample spans 300,000 to 500,000 clones, roughly 90% being singletons. The chain recombines TRBV9 with TRBJ1-4, with 10 bases matching TRBD1. This clonotype originated in a woman aged 25 to 39 with acute COVID-19. The sequenced sample consisted of PBMCs or T cells enriched from blood (not recorded which). This CDR3 reads CASSVGGQGGEKLFF. The CDR3 DNA reads TGTGCCAGCAGCGTAGGAGGACAGGGGGGCGAAAAACTGTTTTTT.